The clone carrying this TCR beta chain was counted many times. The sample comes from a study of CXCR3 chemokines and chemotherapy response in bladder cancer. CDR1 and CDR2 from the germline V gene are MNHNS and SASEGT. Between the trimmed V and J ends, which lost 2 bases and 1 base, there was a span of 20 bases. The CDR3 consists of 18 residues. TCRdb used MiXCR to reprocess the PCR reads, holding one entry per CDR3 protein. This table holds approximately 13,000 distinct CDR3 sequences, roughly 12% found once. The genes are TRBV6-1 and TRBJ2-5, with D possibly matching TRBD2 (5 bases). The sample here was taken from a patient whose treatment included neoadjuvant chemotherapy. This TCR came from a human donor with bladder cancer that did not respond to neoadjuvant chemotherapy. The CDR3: CASSERGRSGHIQETQYF. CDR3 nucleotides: TGTGCCAGCAGTGAACGGGGAAGGTCAGGTCACATCCAAGAGACCCAGTACTTC.